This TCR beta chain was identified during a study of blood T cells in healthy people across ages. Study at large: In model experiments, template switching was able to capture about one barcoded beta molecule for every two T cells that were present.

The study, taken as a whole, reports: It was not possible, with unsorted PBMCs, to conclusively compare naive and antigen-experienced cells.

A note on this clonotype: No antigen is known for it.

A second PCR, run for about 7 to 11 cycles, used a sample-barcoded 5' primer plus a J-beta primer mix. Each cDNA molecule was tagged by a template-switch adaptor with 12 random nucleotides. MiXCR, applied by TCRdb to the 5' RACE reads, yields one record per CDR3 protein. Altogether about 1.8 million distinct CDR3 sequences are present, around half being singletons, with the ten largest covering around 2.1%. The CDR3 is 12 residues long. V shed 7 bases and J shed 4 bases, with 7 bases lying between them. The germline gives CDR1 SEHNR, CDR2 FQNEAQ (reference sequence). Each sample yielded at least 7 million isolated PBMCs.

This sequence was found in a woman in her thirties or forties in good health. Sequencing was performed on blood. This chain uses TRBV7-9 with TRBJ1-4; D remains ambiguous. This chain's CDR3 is CASTAYNEKLFF. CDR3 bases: TGTGCCAGCACGGCGTATAATGAAAAACTGTTTTTT.